The 21 T cell receptor beta chains reported below all come from one sample, sequenced in a study of OX40 agonist ivuxolimab in advanced cancers. Produced via immunoSEQ multiplex PCR; TCRdb's table is partial and in-frame only. The data hold about 53,000 clones, with 70% to 90% observed a single time. Specimen: CD4+ or CD8+ T cells sorted from blood, collected in a trial of the OX40 agonist ivuxolimab. These receptors were taken from an adult with an advanced solid tumor such as melanoma, head and neck, liver or kidney cancer.

CDR3 coding DNA: TGTGCCAGCAGCATGCAGCGGGGGGCGTTGTTCTTC. Translated, it gives CASSMQRGALFF. The chain has TRBV7-3 and TRBJ2-1, with 9 bases identical to TRBD2. The CDR3 covers 12 residues. The ends lost 5 bases at V and 15 bases at J; junction bases unmatched: 8. Per the germline V gene, CDR1 is SGHTA and CDR2 is FQGTGA.

The V call is TRBV27, the J call TRBJ2-5; tentatively, D is TRBD2 (6 bases). Germline V gene lookup returns CDR1 MNHEY and CDR2 SMNVEV (reference sequence). The CDR3 has 13 residues. V lost 1 base and J 12 bases, leaving 15 bases between the germline ends. CDR3: CASSLWGSGVEYF. CDR3 coding DNA: TGTGCCAGCAGTTTATGGGGGTCGGGGGTTGAGTACTTC.

This clone was detected once. CDR3 bases: TGTGCCAGCAGCTTAGTAGGCAGACCTCACGAGCAGTACTTC. This translates into CASSLVGRPHEQYF. The chain carries TRBV7-9 and TRBJ2-7; D call uncertain. The V and J ends lost 1 base and 5 bases respectively, with 12 bases between them. The germline V gene has CDR1 SEHNR and CDR2 FQNEAQ (reference sequence). The CDR3 totals 14 residues.

In this sample, this clone turned up a few times. V usage is TRBV30 and J usage is TRBJ1-3; D unresolved. V was clipped by 3 bases and J by 4 bases, with 13 bases between them. The germline CDR1 and CDR2 sequences are GTSNPN and SVGIG (reference sequence). CDR3 length equals 14 residues. CDR3 sequence: CAWRSDLGGNTIYF. The CDR3 DNA reads as TGTGCCTGGAGATCTGACCTAGGGGGAAACACCATATATTTT.

This clone appeared a single time. The chain couples TRBV15 to TRBJ2-3; 9 nucleotides align to TRBD2. This CDR3 comprises 15 residues. V lost 3 bases and J lost 4; bases outside the gene matches: 5. The germline V gene encodes CDR1 LNHNV and CDR2 YYDKDF (reference sequence). The CDR3 loop is CATSRREGLADTQYF. The CDR3, as DNA: TGTGCCACCAGCAGGCGGGAGGGCCTCGCAGATACGCAGTATTTT. The entire variable domain, with the rest obtained from reference TRBV15 and TRBJ2-3, is as follows: DAMVIQNPRYQVTQFGKPVTLSCSQTLNHNVMYWYQQKSSQAPKLLFHYYDKDFNNEADTPDNFQSRRPNTSFCFLDIRSPGLGDTAMYLCATSRREGLADTQYFGPGTRLTVL.

A note on this clone: An end of the junction does not agree with germline; a read error may underlie this. The chain joins TRBV7-7 to TRBJ2-3; unclear D gene. Germline values: CDR1 SSHAT, CDR2 FNYEAQ (reference sequence). The CDR3 loop spans 13 amino acids. In DNA, the CDR3 is TGTGCTAGCAGCAGAGAGAGCACAGATACGCAGTATTTT. This gives the protein CASSRESTDTQYF.

The V and J genes are TRBV4-1 and TRBJ1-4; D ambiguous. CDR1 MGHRA and CDR2 YSYEKL come from the germline V gene. Trimming took 0 bases from V and 0 from J, leaving 8 bases between them. The CDR3 has 16 amino acids. CDR3 residues: CASSQDTVTTNEKLFF. CDR3 nucleotide sequence: TGCGCCAGCAGCCAAGACACGGTTACAACTAATGAAAAACTGTTTTTT.

The CDR3 DNA reads as TGTGCCAGCAGCTTGAGACAGGGAAGCACTGAAGCTTTCTTT. It yields the protein CASSLRQGSTEAFF. The chain uses TRBV5-8 and TRBJ1-1, with 7 bases lining up with TRBD1. With V trimmed by 1 base and J by 4 bases, 4 bases remained unmatched. From germline, CDR1 is SGHTS and CDR2 YDEGEE. The CDR3 is 14 amino acids.

Concerning this clone itself: Different DNA sequences within this sample yield the same CDR3. The J gene is TRBJ1-4, the V gene TRBV7-9; 7 bases agree with TRBD1. The J segment lost 6 bases and the V segment lost 0 bases, leaving 1 base of the junction unmatched. The germline gives CDR1 SEHNR, CDR2 FQNEAQ (reference sequence). CDR3 length equals 14 residues. The CDR3 region has the DNA TGTGCCAGCAGCTTAGCAGGGGGCGATGAAAAACTGTTTTTT. It encodes CASSLAGGDEKLFF.

The gene calls are TRBV7-9 and TRBJ2-3; maybe TRBD2 (6 bases). The CDR3 runs to 15 residues. The germline V gene encodes CDR1 SEHNR and CDR2 FQNEAQ (reference sequence). Trimming pared 1 base from V and 1 base from J, leaving 9 bases between. The CDR3 DNA follows: TGTGCCAGCAGCTTAGGGGGGGTGGGCACAGATACGCAGTATTTT. Amino acid sequence: CASSLGGVGTDTQYF.

The chain has TRBV10-3 and TRBJ2-1, with TRBD2 matching over 10 bases. The length of the CDR3 is 15 residues. J gave up 5 bases and V 7 bases, and 8 bases lay outside the gene matches. Germline loops: CDR1 ENHRY, CDR2 SYGVKD. CDR3 protein: CAITSSGGRNNEQFF. For the CDR3, the DNA is TGTGCCATCACCTCTAGCGGGGGCCGAAACAATGAGCAGTTCTTC.

The chain uses TRBV7-6 and TRBJ2-2, with TRBD2 matching over 11 bases. With 6 bases clipped from V and 4 bases from J, the junction kept 4 bases outside the gene matches. The germline V gene encodes CDR1 SGHVS and CDR2 FNYEAQ. The CDR3 runs 15 residues. Here the CDR3 reads CASSHTSGGTGELFF. CDR3 coding DNA: TGTGCCAGCAGTCATACTAGCGGGGGCACCGGGGAGCTGTTTTTT.

This clone was seen just once. V and J are TRBV6-1 and TRBJ2-7; unclear D gene. V was shortened by 1 base and J by 8 bases, with 15 bases between the two germline ends. Per the germline V gene, CDR1 is MNHNS and CDR2 is SASEGT. The CDR3 sequence is 14 residues long. The CDR3 reads CASSEVATPFQQYF. The DNA of the CDR3 is TGTGCCAGCAGTGAAGTGGCGACTCCTTTTCAGCAGTACTTC.

The V gene is TRBV11-2, the J gene TRBJ2-3; D is uncertain. V was shortened by 5 bases and J by 8 bases, with 17 bases between the two germline ends. CDR1 SGHAT and CDR2 FQNNGV come from the germline V gene. This CDR3 is 14 amino acids long. The CDR3 here is CASSPLGVTPTQYF. Written as DNA, the CDR3 is TGTGCCAGCAGCCCCCTCGGAGTCACTCCTACGCAGTATTTT.

V is TRBV5-1 and J is TRBJ2-4; D may be TRBD1 (8 bases). The CDR3 extends over 20 amino acids. Trimming stripped 3 bases from V and 4 bases from J, with 29 bases between. Germline lookup yields CDR1 SGHRS and CDR2 YFSETQ. CDR3 nucleotides: TGCGCCAGCAGCTACCCAACGACTGACAGGGGAGGGGTCGTGAAAAACATTCAGTACTTC. It encodes CASSYPTTDRGGVVKNIQYF.

This chain uses TRBV27 with TRBJ2-3, with TRBD2 as a possible D gene (6 bases). The CDR3 covers 16 residues. Trimming removed 2 bases from V and 4 bases from J, with 16 bases in between. The germline V gene encodes CDR1 MNHEY and CDR2 SMNVEV (reference sequence). CDR3 protein: CASSLRGGLTADTQYF. The CDR3 DNA reads as TGTGCCAGCAGTTTACGGGGAGGCCTCACCGCAGATACGCAGTATTTT.

The J gene is TRBJ2-3, the V gene TRBV9; possibly TRBD2 for D (7 bases). Germline lookup yields CDR1 SGDLS and CDR2 YYNGEE. CDR3 size: 15 residues. The germline V and J ends were trimmed by 3 bases and 6 bases, with 17 bases remaining between them. The CDR3 sequence is CASSGGSGGWDTQYF. The CDR3 DNA is TGTGCCAGCAGCGGCGGCTCGGGGGGCTGGGATACGCAGTATTTT.

The V and J genes are TRBV11-2 and TRBJ2-6, with D possibly matching TRBD1 (5 bases). This CDR3 comprises 15 residues. Germline V lookup: CDR1 SGHAT, CDR2 FQNNGV. V lost 6 bases to trimming and J lost 4 bases, with 13 bases between them. Here the CDR3 reads CASRLYGAGANVLTF. The DNA for the CDR3 is TGTGCCAGCAGGTTGTATGGGGCCGGGGCCAACGTCCTGACTTTC.

The chain carries TRBV2 and TRBJ1-5; D is uncertain. The CDR3 is made up of 13 amino acids. Germline CDR1 reads SNHLY; CDR2 reads FYNNEI. With 5 bases removed from V and 0 bases from J, the gap between germline ends came to 5 bases. The CDR3 is CASSPYSNQPQHF. The CDR3 bases are TGTGCCAGCAGTCCTTATAGCAATCAGCCCCAGCATTTT.

The chain recombines TRBV19 with TRBJ2-1; TRBD2 is a possible D gene (5 bases). This CDR3 region has 13 residues. Germline values: CDR1 LNHDA, CDR2 SQIVND (reference sequence). Deletions cut 7 bases from V and 13 bases from J, with 20 bases between. The CDR3 DNA follows: TGTGCCAGTACCCCAAATAAGCGGCTAGGACAGTTCTTC. Translating gives CASTPNKRLGQFF.

This chain uses TRBV6-5 with TRBJ1-2; D gene ambiguous. Trimming cost V 2 bases and J 8 bases, with 15 bases left between them. Germline V gives CDR1 MNHEY, CDR2 SVGAGI. CDR3 length equals 14 residues. Here the CDR3 DNA reads TGTGCCAGCAGTTACAACCCCTGGACGCGGGGCTACACCTTC. It codes for CASSYNPWTRGYTF.